The 25 T cell receptor beta chains below come from one sample, sequenced in a study of T cells in Graves' hyperthyroidism and ophthalmopathy (dated by TCRdb to about 2019). Preparation of the library involved multiplex PCR. Instrument used: Illumina HiSeq 2000. The TCR beta CDR3 regions were amplified from RNA transcripts. The TCR CDR3 was subjected to a first round of RT-PCR using the HTBI primer set and the Qiagen OneStep RT-PCR kit. TCRdb cleaned the public reads at Q25 with fastp, built clones with MiXCR and kept in-frame beta chains. Each CDR3 protein appears once, grouped with its most common genes and DNA. The sample profile shows more than 550,000 distinct CDR3 sequences; nearly 45% of them were found once. The ten largest make up about 7.2% of the sample. The material sequenced was peripheral blood or thyroid tissue (not recorded which). The receptors derive from an adult man with Graves' disease, either hyperthyroidism or ophthalmopathy (not recorded which).

This rearrangement joins TRBV6-5 to TRBJ2-7; perhaps TRBD1 as D (6 bases). Deletions cut 2 bases from V and 2 bases from J, with 13 bases between. The CDR3 extends over 15 amino acids. CDR1 and CDR2 (germline): MNHEY, SVGAGI. The CDR3 sequence is CASSYAQQGPYEQYF. CDR3 bases: TGTGCCAGCAGTTACGCTCAACAGGGACCCTACGAGCAGTACTTC.

The V and J genes are TRBV7-2 and TRBJ2-2; a possible D gene is TRBD2 (5 bases). Germline lookup yields CDR1 SGHTA and CDR2 FQGNSA. V lost 5 bases to trimming and J lost 2 bases, with 12 bases between them. This CDR3 has 15 residues. The CDR3 reads CASSGGLLNTGELFF. Written as DNA, the CDR3 is TGTGCCAGCAGCGGAGGACTCCTAAACACCGGGGAGCTGTTTTTT.

In its sample, this clonotype was seen once. This chain connects TRBV20-1 to TRBJ1-1; 7 nucleotides match TRBD1. V lost 2 bases, J lost 5 bases, and 14 bases stayed unmatched. This CDR3 has 16 amino acids. Looked up from germline, CDR1 is DFQATT and CDR2 is SNEGSKA (reference sequence). CDR3 nucleotides: TGCAGTGCTAGACCGTCCCAGGGGGTAAAGGGAACTGAAGCTTTCTTT. This gives the protein CSARPSQGVKGTEAFF.

This chain uses TRBV6-2 or TRBV6-3 with TRBJ1-5; D gene unclear. V was shortened by 7 bases and J by 6 bases, with 13 bases between the two germline ends. CDR3 length: 13 amino acids. The germline V gene encodes CDR1 MNHEY and CDR2 SVGEGT. The CDR3 region is CASKYREGQPQHF. The CDR3 DNA is TGTGCCAGCAAATATCGGGAAGGTCAGCCCCAGCATTTT.

This clonotype appeared a few times. V usage is TRBV2 and J usage is TRBJ1-4, with 7 bases aligning to TRBD1. Germline trimming cut 6 bases from V and 4 bases from J; bases unmatched to any gene: 8. This CDR3 is built from 15 residues. CDR1 is SNHLY and CDR2 is FYNNEI in the germline V gene. Here the CDR3 DNA reads TGTGCCAGCAGACGTACCGACAGGGTTAATGAAAAACTGTTTTTT. This codes for CASRRTDRVNEKLFF.

Many counts were recorded for this clonotype. The chain carries TRBV7-2 and TRBJ2-5; D is possibly TRBD2 (6 bases). Germline assignment: CDR1 SGHTA and CDR2 FQGNSA. The CDR3 is made up of 15 amino acids. CDR3 residues: CASLGGDHSQETQYF. CDR3 bases: TGTGCGAGCCTCGGAGGGGATCACAGCCAAGAGACCCAGTACTTC. Variable domain in full (rest from reference TRBV7-2 and TRBJ2-5): GAGVSQSPSNKVTEKGKDVELRCDPISGHTALYWYRQSLGQGLEFLIYFQGNSAPDKSGLPSDRFSAERTGGSVSTLTIQRTQQEDSAVYLCASLGGDHSQETQYFGPGTRLLVL.

The chain is built from TRBV20-1 and TRBJ2-2; tentatively, D is TRBD1 (6 bases). Trimming cost V 4 bases and J 0 bases, with 9 bases left between them. Germline lookup yields CDR1 DFQATT and CDR2 SNEGSKA (reference sequence). The CDR3 length is 14 residues. DNA of the CDR3: TGCAGTGCTAACCAGGGGCCGAACACCGGGGAGCTGTTTTTT. Encoded protein: CSANQGPNTGELFF.

Note on this clonotype: The junction differs from germline at one of its ends, possibly a read error. This sequence joins TRBV10-2 and TRBJ2-2, with 10 bases matching TRBD1. The CDR3 runs 16 residues. Germline V gene lookup returns CDR1 WSHSY and CDR2 SAAADI. The CDR3 region is CASSLWTGGNTGELFF. In DNA form, the CDR3 reads TGTGCCAGCAGTTTATGGACAGGGGGGAACACCGGGGAGCTGTTTTTT.

J is TRBJ1-2 and V is TRBV7-2; tentatively, D is TRBD1 (6 bases). Germline CDR1 is SGHTA and CDR2 is FQGNSA. The germline V and J ends were trimmed by 5 bases and 0 bases, with 13 bases remaining between them. The CDR3 loop spans 15 amino acids. The CDR3 DNA reads as TGTGCCAGCAGCCATCGGACAGCAACTAACTATGGCTACACCTTC. It specifies CASSHRTATNYGYTF.

This sequence joins TRBV5-4 and TRBJ1-5; 11 nucleotides agree with TRBD1. CDR1 is SGHNT and CDR2 is YYREEE in the germline V gene (reference sequence). J gave up 4 bases and V 3 bases, and 6 bases lay outside the gene matches. CDR3 length equals 16 residues. CDR3 sequence (DNA): TGTGCCAGCAGCTCGAGTGGACAGGGGGCAAATCAGCCCCAGCATTTT. It translates to CASSSSGQGANQPQHF.

This clonotype was counted ten times or more. This rearrangement joins TRBV20-1 to TRBJ2-5; TRBD2 might be the D (5 bases). This CDR3 has 14 residues. Germline values: CDR1 DFQATT, CDR2 SNEGSKA (reference sequence). The V end was cut by 5 bases, the J end by 0 bases, with 13 bases between. CDR3 protein: CSAWATGYQETQYF. In DNA form, the CDR3 reads TGCAGTGCTTGGGCGACGGGGTACCAAGAGACCCAGTACTTC.

Regarding this clonotype: This could be a read error, since a much larger clone is one nucleotide away. This chain connects TRBV29-1 to TRBJ1-5, with D tentatively TRBD1 (6 bases). V was cut by 5 bases and J by 0 bases, with 11 bases left in between. Germline CDR1 is SQVTM and CDR2 is ANQGSEA. CDR3 length: 14 amino acids. CDR3 coding DNA: TGCAGCGTTTCGGACAGTGTTAGCAATCAGCCCCAGCATTTT. It codes for CSVSDSVSNQPQHF.

This clonotype was detected only a few times. This chain connects TRBV2 to TRBJ1-1; maybe TRBD1 (6 bases). Germline CDR1 reads SNHLY; CDR2 reads FYNNEI. The CDR3 has 15 amino acids. The V and J ends lost 1 base and 2 bases respectively, with 11 bases between them. CDR3 nucleotides: TGTGCCAGCAGTGAAGACAGGGCTTTCAACACTGAAGCTTTCTTT. Translation: CASSEDRAFNTEAFF.

This clonotype was observed at least ten times. V and J are TRBV24-1 and TRBJ1-2; D is unclear. The CDR3 sequence is 14 residues long. The germline V and J ends were trimmed by 4 bases and 4 bases, with 12 bases remaining between them. Per the germline V gene, CDR1 is KGHDR and CDR2 is SFDVKD. In nucleotides, the CDR3 is TGTGCCACCAGTGACTCCCAAGGCTCCTATGGCTACACCTTC. Amino acid sequence: CATSDSQGSYGYTF.

This clonotype has at least ten counts. CDR3 sequence (DNA): TGTGCCAGCAGCCGTAGGACTGGGGAAAAACTGTTTTTT. As protein: CASSRRTGEKLFF. V and J are TRBV7-9 and TRBJ1-4, with D uncertain. The CDR3 covers 13 residues. Germline values: CDR1 SEHNR, CDR2 FQNEAQ (reference sequence). Between the trimmed V and J ends, which lost 5 bases and 8 bases, there was a span of 12 bases.

This chain uses TRBV7-9 with TRBJ1-1; 12 bases agree with TRBD1. This CDR3 is 16 amino acids long. J was trimmed by 1 base and V by 7 bases; bases with no gene match: 7. Germline CDR1 SEHNR, CDR2 FQNEAQ (reference sequence). The CDR3 here is CASNPGTGGSNTEAFF. In DNA, the CDR3 is TGTGCCAGCAACCCCGGGACAGGGGGCTCGAACACTGAAGCTTTCTTT.

J is TRBJ2-5 and V is TRBV29-1; 10 nucleotides line up with TRBD2. This CDR3 region has 14 residues. V trimming: 6 bases; J trimming: 7 bases; junction bases outside the gene matches: 11. Germline V gives CDR1 SQVTM, CDR2 ANQGSEA. The CDR3 loop reads CSVTSGQGQGTQYF. CDR3 DNA: TGCAGCGTGACTAGCGGGCAGGGGCAGGGGACCCAGTACTTC.

This clonotype was found a few times. The chain couples TRBV24-1 to TRBJ1-2; weak D call: TRBD1 (5 bases). The CDR3 is 12 residues long. Trimming pared 9 bases from V and 1 base from J, leaving 8 bases between. CDR1 and CDR2 (germline): KGHDR, SFDVKD. The CDR3 is CATEDNNYGYTF. DNA of the CDR3: TGTGCCACCGAGGACAATAACTATGGCTACACCTTC.

V usage is TRBV2 and J usage is TRBJ1-1; no firm D call. V was shortened by 5 bases and J by 4 bases, with 8 bases between the two germline ends. CDR3 size: 12 residues. In germline, CDR1 is SNHLY, CDR2 FYNNEI. The CDR3 here is CASSTASTEAFF. In DNA form, the CDR3 reads TGTGCCAGCAGTACGGCTTCCACTGAAGCTTTCTTT.

The chain recombines TRBV6-1 with TRBJ1-3, with unresolved D. The CDR3 sequence is 15 residues long. The V gene lost 4 bases and the J gene lost 0 bases, with 10 bases spanning the gap. Germline V gene lookup returns CDR1 MNHNS and CDR2 SASEGT. CDR3 protein: CASSGEWNSGNTIYF. In DNA, the CDR3 is TGTGCCAGCAGTGGTGAATGGAACTCTGGAAACACCATATATTTT.

J is TRBJ1-5 and V is TRBV2, with D possibly TRBD1 on 5 matching bases. Germline V gene data show CDR1 as SNHLY and CDR2 as FYNNEI. The V end lost 9 bases, the J end lost 2 bases, and 29 bases lay between the germline ends. This CDR3 spans 19 amino acids. CDR3 DNA sequence: TGTGCCAGTAGTATAGGGGAGGGGCGACAGTTGATGGGCAATCAGCCCCAGCATTTT. Amino acids: CASSIGEGRQLMGNQPQHF. The variable domain in full, completed from reference TRBV2 and TRBJ1-5, reads EPEVTQTPSHQVTQMGQEVILRCVPISNHLYFYWYRQILGQKVEFLVSFYNNEISEKSEIFDDQFSVERPDGSNFTLKIRSTKLEDSAMYFCASSIGEGRQLMGNQPQHFGDGTRLSIL.

The chain recombines TRBV4-1 with TRBJ1-6; D gene unclear. Germline V gene sequence: CDR1 MGHRA, CDR2 YSYEKL. The CDR3 spans 13 residues. The V gene lost 1 base and the J gene lost 11 bases, with 9 bases spanning the gap. This chain's CDR3 is CASSQVTEPPLHF. The CDR3, as DNA: TGCGCCAGCAGCCAAGTGACGGAACCACCCCTCCACTTT.

The V call is TRBV19, the J call TRBJ1-2, with TRBD1 as a possible D gene (5 bases). Trimming stripped 7 bases from V and 2 bases from J, with 11 bases between. The CDR3 runs 13 residues. CDR1 and CDR2 from the germline V gene are LNHDA and SQIVND (reference sequence). The CDR3 reads CASKKGLNYGYTF. The CDR3 DNA sequence: TGTGCCAGTAAAAAGGGGTTGAACTATGGCTACACCTTC.

This clonotype was counted only a few times. The V gene is TRBV2, the J gene TRBJ1-2; weak D call: TRBD1 (6 bases). CDR1 and CDR2 (germline): SNHLY, FYNNEI. Trimming shortened V by 0 bases and J by 2 bases, and 10 bases separated the two germline ends. This CDR3 contains 15 residues. The CDR3 sequence: CASSEAGAGNYGYTF. Written as DNA, the CDR3 is TGTGCCAGCAGTGAAGCGGGGGCGGGGAACTATGGCTACACCTTC.

This clonotype was observed a handful of times. This chain uses TRBV11-2 with TRBJ2-5; no reliable D call. The germline gives CDR1 SGHAT, CDR2 FQNNGV. V lost 5 bases to trimming and J lost 2 bases, with 15 bases between them. There are 15 residues in the CDR3. The CDR3 region is CASSQVEPEQETQYF. In DNA form, the CDR3 reads TGTGCCAGCAGCCAAGTGGAGCCCGAGCAAGAGACCCAGTACTTC.